Below, 28 T cell receptor beta chains from the same sample are listed, as sequenced in a study of T cell responses to AZD1222 COVID-19 vaccine. Clones were sequenced by immunoSEQ multiplex PCR, and TCRdb holds only the in-frame ones, with some missing. Of 90,000 to 120,000 clones listed, 80% to 95% are singletons. This sample comprised peripheral blood, obtained 28 days after the second AZD1222 dose. These receptors were taken from an adult who received the AZD1222 COVID-19 vaccine.

V is TRBV6-5 and J is TRBJ2-7, with 7 bases that match TRBD1. The CDR3 runs to 14 residues. J gave up 1 base and V 7 bases, and 7 bases lay outside the gene matches. Germline V gene lookup returns CDR1 MNHEY and CDR2 SVGAGI. The CDR3 reads CASTYRGQSYEQYF. CDR3 nucleotides: TGTGCCAGCACCTACCGGGGACAGTCCTACGAGCAGTACTTC.

This rearrangement joins TRBV24-1 to TRBJ2-1; TRBD1 aligns across 11 bases. This CDR3 comprises 15 residues. Unmatched junction bases numbered 7, after V lost 5 bases and J lost 8 bases. Germline V gene lookup returns CDR1 KGHDR and CDR2 SFDVKD. CDR3 in amino acids: CATSARGTGGHEQFF. Written as DNA, the CDR3 is TGTGCCACCAGTGCCCGCGGGACAGGGGGACATGAGCAGTTCTTC.

The chain is built from TRBV4-3 and TRBJ2-3; D perhaps matches TRBD2 (6 bases). Germline V gene lookup returns CDR1 LGHNA and CDR2 YSLEER. This CDR3 is 16 amino acids long. With 0 bases removed from V and 4 bases from J, the gap between germline ends came to 14 bases. Here the CDR3 reads CASSQDRSWDSDTQYF. The CDR3 nucleotides are TGCGCCAGCAGCCAAGATCGAAGTTGGGACTCAGATACGCAGTATTTT.

This chain joins TRBV5-6 and TRBJ1-6; a weak D match, TRBD1 (6 bases). CDR3 size: 13 residues. Trimming removed 4 bases from V and 7 bases from J, with 9 bases in between. CDR1 is SGHDT and CDR2 is YYEEEE in the germline V gene. The CDR3 bases are TGTGCCAGCAGCCCGGACAGAAATTCACCCCTCCACTTT. Its protein is CASSPDRNSPLHF. Variable domain in full (rest from reference TRBV5-6 and TRBJ1-6): DAGVTQSPTHLIKTRGQQVTLRCSPKSGHDTVSWYQQALGQGPQFIFQYYEEEERQRGNFPDRFSGHQFPNYSSELNVNALLLGDSALYLCASSPDRNSPLHFGNGTRLTVT.

The V and J genes are TRBV25-1 and TRBJ1-1; 8 bases align to TRBD1. The CDR3 covers 14 residues. The V and J ends lost 3 bases and 7 bases, in that order; junction bases with no gene match: 7. Germline CDR1 is MGHDK and CDR2 is SYGVNS. The CDR3 sequence is CASSDWTGRHEAFF. The CDR3 bases are TGTGCCAGCAGTGACTGGACAGGGAGACATGAAGCTTTCTTT.

The chain is built from TRBV19 and TRBJ1-1, with 9 bases that match TRBD1. V shed 5 bases and J 4 bases; nucleotides not matched to a gene: 5. Germline lookup yields CDR1 LNHDA and CDR2 SQIVND (reference sequence). CDR3 size: 14 residues. CDR3: CASSLRTGATEAFF. Written as DNA, the CDR3 is TGTGCCAGTAGTTTAAGGACAGGGGCCACTGAAGCTTTCTTT.

This chain uses TRBV9 with TRBJ2-7; D not resolved. Germline V CDR1 and CDR2: SGDLS, YYNGEE. The CDR3 is made up of 13 amino acids. The V end was cut by 2 bases, the J end by 0 bases, with 6 bases between. The CDR3 loop is CASSVASSYEQYF. The CDR3 DNA sequence: TGTGCCAGCAGCGTCGCGAGCTCCTACGAGCAGTACTTC.

V and J are TRBV3-1 (or the pseudogene TRBV3-2) and TRBJ1-1; D gene ambiguous. The V end lost 1 base, the J end lost 0 bases, and 9 bases lay between the germline ends. Germline V gene data show CDR1 as LGHDT and CDR2 as YNNKEL (reference sequence). The CDR3 has 15 residues. CDR3 sequence (DNA): TGTGCCAGCAGCCAAGTCAGGATCATGAACACTGAAGCTTTCTTT. It encodes CASSQVRIMNTEAFF.

The CDR3 reads CASRGGTSQAKQYF. The CDR3 region has the DNA TGTGCCAGCAGGGGGGGGACCAGCCAGGCTAAGCAGTACTTC. The chain links TRBV28 to TRBJ2-7; 7 bases line up with TRBD2. The germline V gene encodes CDR1 MDHEN and CDR2 SYDVKM. The ends lost 6 bases at V and 8 bases at J; junction bases unmatched: 13. The CDR3 has 14 amino acids.

The chain recombines TRBV4-2 with TRBJ1-4; 8 bases map to TRBD1. CDR3 length equals 16 residues. After removal of 0 bases from V and 8 bases from J, the junction contained 8 bases not matched to a gene. Germline V gene data show CDR1 as LGHNA and CDR2 as YNFKEQ. The CDR3 sequence is CASSQDSGTGGEKLFF. The CDR3 nucleotides are TGTGCCAGCAGCCAAGACTCCGGGACAGGAGGCGAAAAACTGTTTTTT.

The V gene is TRBV5-1, the J gene TRBJ1-3, with D uncertain. Trimming pared 4 bases from V and 0 bases from J, leaving 11 bases between. Germline CDR1 SGHRS, CDR2 YFSETQ. The CDR3 is 15 amino acids. As DNA, the CDR3 is TGCGCCAGCAGCCCCGACGGATACTCTGGAAACACCATATATTTT. It codes for CASSPDGYSGNTIYF.

This rearrangement joins TRBV7-3 to TRBJ2-1; TRBD2 matches at 8 bases. There are 15 residues in the CDR3. The germline CDR1 and CDR2 sequences are SGHTA and FQGTGA. V gave up 6 bases and J gave up 0 bases; unmatched junction bases: 4. Here the CDR3 reads CASSQTSDSYNEQFF. The CDR3 nucleotides read TGTGCCAGCAGTCAGACTAGCGACTCCTACAATGAGCAGTTCTTC. Supplemented by reference TRBV7-3 and TRBJ2-1, the full variable domain reads GAGVSQTPSNKVTEKGKYVELRCDPISGHTALYWYRQSLGQGPEFLIYFQGTGAADDSGLPNDRFFAVRPEGSVSTLKIQRTERGDSAVYLCASSQTSDSYNEQFFGPGTRLTVL.

The rearrangement joins TRBV15 to TRBJ1-5, with D hard to call. Trimming left V 0 bases short and J 5 bases short, with 11 bases between. The CDR3 consists of 15 residues. The germline gives CDR1 LNHNV, CDR2 YYDKDF (reference sequence). The CDR3 DNA follows: TGTGCCACCAGCAGAGATGCGAGGCCTGATCAGCCCCAGCATTTT. Translating gives CATSRDARPDQPQHF.

The chain carries TRBV7-2 and TRBJ1-1; D remains ambiguous. The V end was cut by 7 bases, the J end by 1 base, with 13 bases between. The V gene's germline CDR1 is SGHTA and CDR2 FQGNSA. The CDR3 has 14 residues. The CDR3 DNA follows: TGTGCCAGCAACCCCTTCGGGGAGAACACTGAAGCTTTCTTT. Protein sequence: CASNPFGENTEAFF. Drawing the rest from reference TRBV7-2 and TRBJ1-1, the complete variable domain is GAGVSQSPSNKVTEKGKDVELRCDPISGHTALYWYRQSLGQGLEFLIYFQGNSAPDKSGLPSDRFSAERTGGSVSTLTIQRTQQEDSAVYLCASNPFGENTEAFFGQGTRLTVV.

This chain uses TRBV11-2 with TRBJ2-7; D is ambiguous. This CDR3 region has 15 residues. CDR1 is SGHAT and CDR2 is FQNNGV in the germline V gene. Trimming stripped 1 base from V and 2 bases from J, with 12 bases between. The CDR3 loop reads CASSLGVGLTYEQYF. DNA of the CDR3: TGTGCCAGCAGCTTAGGAGTAGGGTTGACCTACGAGCAGTACTTC. Filled out from reference TRBV11-2 and TRBJ2-7, the complete variable domain reads EAGVAQSPRYKIIEKRQSVAFWCNPISGHATLYWYQQILGQGPKLLIQFQNNGVVDDSQLPKDRFSAERLKGVDSTLKIQPAKLEDSAVYLCASSLGVGLTYEQYFGPGTRLTVT.

The chain recombines TRBV5-4 with TRBJ1-2; 7 bases are shared with TRBD1. CDR1 SGHNT and CDR2 YYREEE come from the germline V gene (reference sequence). The CDR3 is 15 amino acids. The V and J ends lost 3 bases and 0 bases, in that order; junction bases with no gene match: 5. DNA for the CDR3: TGTGCCAGCAGCTCCGGGGACAGAACTAACTATGGCTACACCTTC. This encodes CASSSGDRTNYGYTF. The whole variable domain, filled in from reference TRBV5-4 and TRBJ1-2, reads ETGVTQSPTHLIKTRGQQVTLRCSSQSGHNTVSWYQQALGQGPQFIFQYYREEENGRGNFPPRFSGLQFPNYSSELNVNALELDDSALYLCASSSGDRTNYGYTFGSGTRLTVV.

The J gene is TRBJ2-2, the V gene TRBV7-2; possibly TRBD2 for D (5 bases). The germline CDR1 and CDR2 sequences are SGHTA and FQGNSA. This CDR3 spans 15 amino acids. V lost 5 bases to trimming and J lost 0 bases, with 10 bases between them. CDR3 in amino acids: CASSIAGTNTGELFF. CDR3 DNA: TGTGCCAGCAGCATCGCCGGGACGAACACCGGGGAGCTGTTTTTT.

The genes are TRBV3-1 (or the pseudogene TRBV3-2) and TRBJ2-6; no reliable D call. The CDR3 length is 15 residues. V lost 1 base and J lost 0, with 4 bases in between. Germline V lookup: CDR1 LGHDT, CDR2 YNNKEL (reference sequence). CDR3 region: CASSQVRSGANVLTF. In nucleotides, the CDR3 is TGTGCCAGCAGCCAAGTTCGCTCTGGGGCCAACGTCCTGACTTTC.

The chain has TRBV5-6 and TRBJ2-7, with 7 nucleotides matching TRBD1. This CDR3 comprises 14 residues. The trim removed 3 bases at V and 0 bases at J, leaving 3 bases unmatched. Germline-derived CDR1 and CDR2 are SGHDT and YYEEEE. CDR3 sequence (DNA): TGTGCCAGCAGCTCGGGACAGTTCTCCTACGAGCAGTACTTC. It codes for CASSSGQFSYEQYF.

The chain combines TRBV28 with TRBJ1-2; weak D call: TRBD1 (5 bases). Germline lookup yields CDR1 MDHEN and CDR2 SYDVKM. The CDR3 is made up of 16 amino acids. V lost 1 base, J lost 7 bases, and 19 bases lay in between. CDR3 DNA sequence: TGTGCCAGCAGTTTATCCCCGGGACGTTACAATCCTGGCTACACCTTC. It is translated as CASSLSPGRYNPGYTF.

The chain links TRBV19 to TRBJ1-3; 9 bases are shared with TRBD1. The V gene's germline CDR1 is LNHDA and CDR2 SQIVND (reference sequence). The length of the CDR3 is 17 residues. The J segment lost 2 bases and the V segment lost 3 bases, leaving 8 bases of the junction unmatched. CDR3 region: CASSIIYRDRAGNTIYF. CDR3 in DNA: TGTGCCAGTAGTATTATCTACCGGGACAGGGCTGGAAACACCATATATTTT.

The CDR3 region is CASSKSGQGGSYEQYF. The CDR3 coding sequence is TGTGCCAGCAGCAAATCCGGACAAGGCGGCTCCTACGAGCAGTACTTC. This chain connects TRBV9 to TRBJ2-7; weak D call: TRBD1 (5 bases). V was pared by 4 bases and J by 0 bases, with 17 bases between. CDR1 and CDR2 from the germline V gene are SGDLS and YYNGEE. This CDR3 spans 16 amino acids.

The rearrangement uses TRBV10-3 and TRBJ2-7; no firm D call. The germline V and J ends were trimmed by 4 bases and 1 base, with 2 bases remaining between them. Germline values: CDR1 ENHRY, CDR2 SYGVKD. The CDR3 extends over 11 amino acids. The CDR3 nucleotides are TGTGCCATCAGTGGATCCTACGAGCAGTACTTC. Translated, it gives CAISGSYEQYF.

The CDR3 here is CASSLSGTADEQYF. The CDR3 DNA reads TGTGCCAGCAGTCTCTCCGGGACAGCGGACGAGCAGTACTTC. The J gene is TRBJ2-7, the V gene TRBV28; 7 nucleotides agree with TRBD1. The CDR3 has 14 amino acids. Germline V gives CDR1 MDHEN, CDR2 SYDVKM. V was pared by 5 bases and J by 5 bases, with 9 bases of the junction left unmatched.

This clone has a single count. The chain links TRBV19 to TRBJ2-7; TRBD1 aligns across 7 bases. The V and J ends lost 7 bases and 5 bases, in that order; junction bases with no gene match: 11. This CDR3 is 14 amino acids long. Germline CDR1 reads LNHDA; CDR2 reads SQIVND (reference sequence). DNA for the CDR3: TGTGCCAGTAACCGACAGGGAAAGGGCCACGAGCAGTACTTC. This codes for CASNRQGKGHEQYF.

The rearrangement joins TRBV5-1 to TRBJ1-6, with D possibly matching TRBD1 (6 bases). V was pared by 4 bases and J by 3 bases, with 11 bases between. The CDR3 has 15 residues. CDR1 is SGHRS and CDR2 is YFSETQ in the germline V gene. The CDR3 protein is CASSPGQSYNSPLHF. The CDR3 DNA reads TGCGCCAGCAGCCCCGGACAGAGCTATAATTCACCCCTCCACTTT. Based on the CDR3 plus reference TRBV5-1 and TRBJ1-6, the full variable domain is KAGVTQTPRYLIKTRGQQVTLSCSPISGHRSVSWYQQTPGQGLQFLFEYFSETQRNKGNFPGRFSGRQFSNSRSEMNVSTLELGDSALYLCASSPGQSYNSPLHFGNGTRLTVT.

This chain's CDR3 is CASSLGRFGTVGNTIYF. For the CDR3, the DNA is TGTGCCAGCAGCTTAGGTCGTTTTGGGACGGTGGGAAACACCATATATTTT. V and J are TRBV7-8 and TRBJ1-3; tentatively, D is TRBD1 (5 bases). The ends were cut back, 1 base at V and 4 bases at J, with 17 bases in the middle. This CDR3 spans 17 amino acids. CDR1 and CDR2 (germline): SGHVS, FQNEAQ.

The genes are TRBV2 and TRBJ1-1; TRBD1 agrees at 9 bases. This CDR3 is 15 amino acids long. V trimming: 6 bases; J trimming: 4 bases; junction bases outside the gene matches: 9. Germline V gene sequence: CDR1 SNHLY, CDR2 FYNNEI. CDR3 residues: CASRGRTGEGTEAFF. The DNA for the CDR3 is TGTGCCAGCAGGGGTCGGACAGGGGAGGGCACTGAAGCTTTCTTT.